The 27 T cell receptor beta chains presented below share a single source sample, sequenced in a study of blood T cell repertoires in COVID-19. Sequencing used immunoSEQ multiplex PCR; TCRdb keeps in-frame clones, though not all of them. Altogether approximately 97,000 clones are present, approximately 85% being singletons, with the ten largest covering around 12%. Sequenced input: peripheral blood. The receptors derive from a human donor in a cohort sampled during active COVID-19.

The J gene is TRBJ2-3, the V gene TRBV30; TRBD2 matches 10 bases. The V segment lost 3 bases and the J segment 0 bases; nucleotides outside the gene matches: 9. The CDR3 extends over 17 amino acids. Germline CDR1 is GTSNPN and CDR2 is SVGIG (reference sequence). The CDR3 loop reads CAWSYGTSVSSTDTQYF. CDR3 bases: TGTGCCTGGAGCTATGGGACTAGCGTCTCTAGCACAGATACGCAGTATTTT. Looking up the rest from reference TRBV30 and TRBJ2-3 gives the full variable domain: SQTIHQWPATLVQPVGSPLSLECTVEGTSNPNLYWYRQAAGRGLQLLFYSVGIGQISSEVPQNLSASRPQDRQFILSSKKLLLSDSGFYLCAWSYGTSVSSTDTQYFGPGTRLTVL.

This chain links TRBV12-3 or TRBV12-4 with TRBJ2-7, with D possibly being TRBD1 (6 bases). V was clipped by 7 bases and J by 5 bases, with 12 bases between them. The CDR3 has 12 residues. CDR3 residues: CASKRTVDEQYF. The CDR3 DNA follows: TGTGCCAGCAAAAGGACAGTCGACGAGCAGTACTTC.

The CDR3 is CASSLGLLLNQPQHF. CDR3 bases: TGTGCCAGCAGCTTGGGCCTCTTACTTAATCAGCCCCAGCATTTT. The chain employs TRBV5-5 and TRBJ1-5; no reliable D call. Trimming shortened V by 0 bases and J by 4 bases, and 11 bases separated the two germline ends. CDR1 and CDR2 from the germline V gene are SGHKS and YYEKEE (reference sequence). The CDR3 length is 15 residues.

The gene calls are TRBV4-2 and TRBJ1-6, with 8 bases fitting TRBD1. Germline CDR1 and CDR2: LGHNA and YNFKEQ. V gave up 7 bases and J gave up 7 bases; unmatched junction bases: 3. The CDR3 totals 13 residues. CDR3 sequence reads: CASTGQGNSPLHF. The CDR3 DNA is TGTGCCAGCACCGGACAGGGAAATTCACCCCTCCACTTT.

The rearrangement joins TRBV7-2 to TRBJ2-4; 8 nucleotides agree with TRBD1. The V gene end was trimmed by 4 bases and the J gene end by 6 bases; junction bases not matched to a gene: 11. Germline V gives CDR1 SGHTA, CDR2 FQGNSA. CDR3 length equals 16 residues. CDR3 residues: CASSSYSGTGGNIQYF. Written as DNA, the CDR3 is TGTGCCAGCAGCTCCTACTCCGGGACAGGAGGAAACATTCAGTACTTC.

The chain uses TRBV28 and TRBJ2-7; 9 bases agree with TRBD1. The V gene end was trimmed by 6 bases and the J gene end by 2 bases; junction bases not matched to a gene: 5. Germline V CDR1 and CDR2: MDHEN, SYDVKM. The length of the CDR3 is 14 residues. The CDR3 region has the DNA TGTGCCAGCAGGGGGACAGGGACTACCTACGAGCAGTACTTC. Translated: CASRGTGTTYEQYF.

This clone came up a few times. The rearrangement joins TRBV18 to TRBJ1-3; D ambiguous. In germline, CDR1 is KGHSH, CDR2 LQKENI. V lost 2 bases and J lost 6, with 8 bases in between. The CDR3 has 13 amino acids. In DNA, the CDR3 is TGTGCCAGCTCACCAGAGGTACTAAACACCATATATTTT. Its translation is CASSPEVLNTIYF. Full variable domain (remainder filled in from reference TRBV18 and TRBJ1-3): NAGVMQNPRHLVRRRGQEARLRCSPMKGHSHVYWYRQLPEEGLKFMVYLQKENIIDESGMPKERFSAEFPKEGPSILRIQQVVRGDSAAYFCASSPEVLNTIYFGEGSWLTVV.

In DNA form, the CDR3 reads TGTGCCAGCAGTTTGTACAGGGGATTTAGTGAGCAGTTCTTC. Its translation: CASSLYRGFSEQFF. The chain is built from TRBV28 and TRBJ2-1; 7 nucleotides align to TRBD1. Germline V gene lookup returns CDR1 MDHEN and CDR2 SYDVKM. The CDR3 is made up of 14 amino acids. The V and J ends lost 3 bases and 9 bases, in that order; junction bases with no gene match: 8.

The count of this clone is one. The rearrangement joins TRBV7-6 to TRBJ1-1; weak D call: TRBD1 (6 bases). Trimming cost V 5 bases and J 1 base, with 11 bases left between them. CDR3 length: 14 residues. Germline V lookup: CDR1 SGHVS, CDR2 FNYEAQ. CDR3 in DNA: TGTGCCAGCAGCATACAGGGTTCGAACACTGAAGCTTTCTTT. Its translation: CASSIQGSNTEAFF. The complete variable domain, with remaining parts taken from reference TRBV7-6 and TRBJ1-1, reads GAGVSQSPRYKVTKRGQDVALRCDPISGHVSLYWYRQALGQGPEFLTYFNYEAQQDKSGLPNDRFSAERPEGSISTLTIQRTEQRDSAMYRCASSIQGSNTEAFFGQGTRLTVV.

This sequence joins TRBV29-1 and TRBJ2-3; 9 bases map to TRBD2. The CDR3 covers 15 residues. The V and J ends lost 3 bases and 5 bases, in that order; junction bases with no gene match: 9. Germline loops: CDR1 SQVTM, CDR2 ANQGSEA. CDR3: CSVDTSGHRGDTQYF. Written as DNA, the CDR3 is TGCAGCGTTGACACTAGCGGGCATAGGGGAGATACGCAGTATTTT.

The gene calls are TRBV9 and TRBJ1-3; 9 bases map to TRBD1. CDR3 length: 16 amino acids. Trimming at V came to 0 bases and at J to 0 bases, leaving 1 base not matched to a gene. The V gene's germline CDR1 is SGDLS and CDR2 YYNGEE. CDR3 bases: TGTGCCAGCAGCGTAGGGACAGGGGCCTCTGGAAACACCATATATTTT. Translated: CASSVGTGASGNTIYF. Using reference TRBV9 and TRBJ1-3 for the parts outside the CDR3, the full variable domain is DSGVTQTPKHLITATGQRVTLRCSPRSGDLSVYWYQQSLDQGLQFLIQYYNGEERAKGNILERFSAQQFPDLHSELNLSSLELGDSALYFCASSVGTGASGNTIYFGEGSWLTVV.

The gene calls are TRBV5-6 and TRBJ1-3; D gene ambiguous. The CDR3 is 15 amino acids. Trimming left V 1 base short and J 2 bases short, with 10 bases between. Germline V CDR1 and CDR2: SGHDT, YYEEEE. The CDR3 loop reads CASSLSRYAGNTIYF. CDR3 DNA: TGTGCCAGCAGCTTGTCTAGATATGCTGGAAACACCATATATTTT. Variable domain in full (rest from reference TRBV5-6 and TRBJ1-3): DAGVTQSPTHLIKTRGQQVTLRCSPKSGHDTVSWYQQALGQGPQFIFQYYEEEERQRGNFPDRFSGHQFPNYSSELNVNALLLGDSALYLCASSLSRYAGNTIYFGEGSWLTVV.

This rearrangement joins TRBV4-2 to TRBJ2-2; 9 bases fit TRBD1. The germline gives CDR1 LGHNA, CDR2 YNFKEQ. The V gene end was trimmed by 3 bases and the J gene end by 5 bases; junction bases not matched to a gene: 1. The CDR3 contains 14 residues. CDR3 DNA: TGTGCCAGCAGCCAGACAGGGGGTACCGGGGAGCTGTTTTTT. It codes for CASSQTGGTGELFF.

The chain carries TRBV12-3 or TRBV12-4 and TRBJ2-2; D gene uncertain. This CDR3 is built from 13 residues. V lost 1 base, J lost 3 bases, and 3 bases lay in between. CDR3: CASSLGDTGELFF. The CDR3 DNA reads TGTGCCAGCAGTTTAGGAGACACCGGGGAGCTGTTTTTT.

The V and J genes are TRBV4-1 and TRBJ2-7; 7 bases agree with TRBD1. Germline assignment: CDR1 MGHRA and CDR2 YSYEKL. The CDR3 extends over 14 amino acids. V shed 5 bases and J 2 bases; nucleotides not matched to a gene: 6. CDR3 loop: CASSFRGGPYEQYF. The CDR3 DNA sequence: TGCGCCAGCAGCTTTCGAGGGGGCCCCTACGAGCAGTACTTC.

This clone was counted a few times. The V gene is TRBV27, the J gene TRBJ1-5; D unresolved. Trimming cost V 6 bases and J 7 bases, with 16 bases left between them. This CDR3 is 14 amino acids long. The germline V gene has CDR1 MNHEY and CDR2 SMNVEV (reference sequence). The CDR3 sequence is CASRRAEWSQPQHF. The CDR3, as DNA: TGTGCCAGCAGGAGGGCAGAATGGTCGCAGCCCCAGCATTTT.

This clone appeared a single time. The CDR3 loop reads CASRTGSGDTIYF. CDR3 DNA: TGTGCCAGCAGGACAGGGTCGGGAGACACCATATATTTT. The chain links TRBV2 to TRBJ1-3; 7 positions agree with TRBD1. Per the germline V gene, CDR1 is SNHLY and CDR2 is FYNNEI. The CDR3 is made up of 13 amino acids. Germline trimming cut 6 bases from V and 8 bases from J; bases unmatched to any gene: 7.

J is TRBJ2-2 and V is TRBV2; perhaps TRBD2 as D (6 bases). Trimming stripped 7 bases from V and 2 bases from J, with 14 bases between. This CDR3 comprises 15 residues. Germline assignment: CDR1 SNHLY and CDR2 FYNNEI. CDR3 residues: CASTGSSANTGELFF. The CDR3 nucleotides read TGTGCCAGCACCGGGAGTAGCGCTAACACCGGGGAGCTGTTTTTT.

The chain combines TRBV5-8 with TRBJ2-1; the match to TRBD2 covers 14 bases. Germline CDR1 SGHTS, CDR2 YDEGEE. The CDR3 is 15 amino acids. Germline trimming cut 4 bases from V and 5 bases from J; bases unmatched to any gene: 2. As DNA, the CDR3 is TGTGCCAGCAGCCGGGGACTAGCGGGGGACAATGAGCAGTTCTTC. It yields the protein CASSRGLAGDNEQFF.

V gene TRBV6-5 combines with J gene TRBJ2-7, with D perhaps matching TRBD2 (5 bases). V shed 6 bases and J shed 3 bases, with 12 bases lying between them. The CDR3 contains 13 residues. In germline, CDR1 is MNHEY, CDR2 SVGAGI. The CDR3 sequence is CASSPGRVYEQYF. CDR3 in DNA: TGTGCCAGCAGCCCCGGGCGGGTCTACGAGCAGTACTTC.

This clone was observed once. The chain recombines TRBV30 with TRBJ1-2; D not resolved. This CDR3 spans 13 amino acids. Germline V gives CDR1 GTSNPN, CDR2 SVGIG (reference sequence). The V gene lost 2 bases and the J gene lost 6 bases, with 13 bases spanning the gap. CDR3 protein: CAWSFNTRNGYTF. The CDR3 DNA reads TGTGCCTGGAGTTTCAACACAAGAAATGGCTACACCTTC.

The chain links TRBV18 to TRBJ1-4; D call uncertain. The germline gives CDR1 KGHSH, CDR2 LQKENI. CDR3 size: 14 residues. Trimming left V 6 bases short and J 5 bases short, with 13 bases between. CDR3 nucleotide sequence: TGTGCCAGCTCGCGATCCGGGAAGAATGAAAAACTGTTTTTT. Its translation is CASSRSGKNEKLFF.

The chain recombines TRBV12-3 or TRBV12-4 with TRBJ2-7, with a weak D call TRBD2 (6 bases). CDR3 length equals 12 residues. The V gene lost 2 bases and the J gene lost 9 bases, with 11 bases spanning the gap. CDR3 nucleotide sequence: TGTGCCAGCAGTTTACCAGGGAGGATGCAGTACTTC. Its protein product is CASSLPGRMQYF.

The V gene is TRBV5-1, the J gene TRBJ2-1; D may be TRBD2 (5 bases). The ends were cut back, 6 bases at V and 6 bases at J, with 22 bases in the middle. The CDR3 runs 16 residues. Germline V lookup: CDR1 SGHRS, CDR2 YFSETQ. Here the CDR3 DNA reads TGCGCCAGCAAGGGAGAGGCTAGCACTTTTCTCAATGAGCAGTTCTTC. It specifies CASKGEASTFLNEQFF.

V is TRBV28 and J is TRBJ2-7; 8 nucleotides align to TRBD2. Germline CDR1 MDHEN, CDR2 SYDVKM. The CDR3 is 16 residues long. Losses at the gene ends were 7 bases for V and 5 bases for J; bases not matched to a gene: 16. The CDR3 protein is CASKLQEMGGGHEQYF. CDR3 bases: TGTGCCAGCAAGTTGCAAGAAATGGGCGGGGGGCACGAGCAGTACTTC.

This clone was recorded once. The genes are TRBV19 and TRBJ2-7; TRBD1 is a possible D gene (6 bases). Germline V gives CDR1 LNHDA, CDR2 SQIVND (reference sequence). V was clipped by 5 bases and J by 8 bases, with 10 bases between them. The CDR3 extends over 11 amino acids. The DNA of the CDR3 is TGTGCCAGTAGTCAAGACAGGCAGCAGTACTTC. It translates to CASSQDRQQYF.

The J gene is TRBJ2-7, the V gene TRBV19, with TRBD1 matching over 10 bases. This CDR3 spans 15 amino acids. Unmatched junction bases numbered 9, after V lost 5 bases and J lost 5 bases. Germline V gives CDR1 LNHDA, CDR2 SQIVND (reference sequence). CDR3 loop: CASSARTGGFNEQYF. The CDR3 DNA is TGTGCCAGTAGTGCTCGGACAGGGGGATTTAACGAGCAGTACTTC.